This T cell receptor beta chain was retrieved from a study of vaccination effects on CD4 cells after COVID-19. This CDR3 contains 12 residues. Trimming left V 6 bases short and J 4 bases short, with 8 bases between. Per the germline V gene, CDR1 is ENHRY and CDR2 is SYGVKD. Peptide-pool stimulation followed by sequencing identified expanded antigen-specific CD4+ clonotypes in the ViraFEST assay. CD4+ T cell isolation took place after less than 13 days of culture. Two-dose BNT162b2 or mRNA-1273 vaccination was given to participants. Nobody among the vaccine recipients had prior SARS-CoV-2 infection (nucleocapsid antibodies were negative). Study findings and constraints: Late after vaccination, infection- and vaccine-induced clones showed marked clonal contraction.

Concerning this clone: Its antigen is as yet unknown.

The protocol was immunoSEQ multiplex PCR, while the TCRdb copy is restricted to in-frame clones and leaves out a portion. This table has fewer than 35,000 clones, 75% to 90% appearing once. V and J are TRBV10-3 and TRBJ2-3; maybe TRBD2 (6 bases). Sequences were derived from CD4+ T cells from PBMCs cultured with SARS-CoV-2 spike peptides, sampled after COVID-19 vaccination. The sequence derives from a human donor who received a COVID-19 vaccine. Some clones in this sample may be carry-over from other donors' samples. CDR3 coding DNA: TGTGCCATCAGGGAGGGTTCAGATACGCAGTATTTT. It codes for CAIREGSDTQYF.